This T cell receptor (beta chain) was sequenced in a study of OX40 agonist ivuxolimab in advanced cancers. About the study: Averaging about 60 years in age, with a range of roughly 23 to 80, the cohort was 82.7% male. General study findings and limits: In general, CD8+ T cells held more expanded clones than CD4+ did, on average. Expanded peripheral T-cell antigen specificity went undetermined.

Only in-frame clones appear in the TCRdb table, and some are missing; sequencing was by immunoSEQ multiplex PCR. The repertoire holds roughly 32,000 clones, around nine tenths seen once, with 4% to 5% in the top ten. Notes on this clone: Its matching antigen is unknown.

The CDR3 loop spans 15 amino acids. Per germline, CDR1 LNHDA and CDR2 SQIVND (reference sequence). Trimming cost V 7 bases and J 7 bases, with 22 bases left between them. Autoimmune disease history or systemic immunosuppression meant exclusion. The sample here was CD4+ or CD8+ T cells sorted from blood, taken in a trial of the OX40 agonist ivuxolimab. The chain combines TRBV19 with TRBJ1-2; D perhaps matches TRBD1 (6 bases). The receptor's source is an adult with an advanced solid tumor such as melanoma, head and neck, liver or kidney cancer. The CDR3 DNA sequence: TGTGCCAGTACGGTAACGGCGGCAGGGGTGGGTGGCTACACCTTC. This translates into CASTVTAAGVGGYTF. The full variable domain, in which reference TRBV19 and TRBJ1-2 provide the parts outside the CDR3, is DGGITQSPKYLFRKEGQNVTLSCEQNLNHDAMYWYRQDPGQGLRLIYYSQIVNDFQKGDIAEGYSVSREKKESFPLTVTSAQKNPTAFYLCASTVTAAGVGGYTFGSGTRLTVV.